The present T cell receptor (beta chain) was sequenced within a study of T cells in Graves' hyperthyroidism and ophthalmopathy. Study at large: Peripheral blood collection took place at initial diagnosis, before any treatment. General observations from the study: Stable hyperthyroidism was separated from ophthalmopathy by a model based on 13 V-J features.

Trimming stripped 2 bases from V and 2 bases from J, with 9 bases between. This CDR3 has 15 residues. Turning to this clonotype: Its matching antigen is unknown. Given a much more abundant clone one base away, this may be a read error.

RNA transcripts provided the source from which TCR beta CDR3 regions were amplified. A set of HTBI primers served as the primers for a first-round RT-PCR of the TCR CDR3. TCRdb reprocessed the multiplex PCR reads with MiXCR, giving one entry per CDR3 protein. The sample gives a few hundred thousand distinct CDR3 sequences, approximately 17% of which show up once; about 38% is in the top ten. The V call is TRBV12-3 or TRBV12-4, the J call TRBJ2-2, with TRBD2 as a possible D gene (5 bases). The sequence derives from a man in his late teens or twenties with Graves' ophthalmopathy. The material sequenced was blood. Written as DNA, the CDR3 is TGTGCCAGCAGTTTAAGGACTCAAAACACCGGGGAGCTGTTTTTT. It translates to CASSLRTQNTGELFF.